This passage covers 23 T cell receptor beta chains from one sample sequenced in a study of blood T cell repertoires in COVID-19. The method was immunoSEQ multiplex PCR; TCRdb's version includes in-frame clones alone and lacks a portion of them. The table lists approximately 250,000 clones, about four fifths of them singletons, with more than 1.5% in the top ten. What was sequenced was peripheral blood. These receptors originate from a woman aged 40 to 50 who had recovered from COVID-19.

CDR3 nucleotide sequence: TGTGCCAGCAGCTTAGGTTTTAGGGGGGGTGCGCAGTTCTTC. Amino acids: CASSLGFRGGAQFF. This chain links TRBV11-2 with TRBJ2-1; D is possibly TRBD2 (7 bases). Trimming removed 1 base from V and 12 bases from J, with 16 bases in between. Germline CDR1 reads SGHAT; CDR2 reads FQNNGV. This CDR3 is built from 14 residues.

The chain couples TRBV10-3 to TRBJ2-7; maybe TRBD2 (6 bases). Germline V gene data show CDR1 as ENHRY and CDR2 as SYGVKD. The CDR3 contains 12 residues. V dropped 5 bases and J dropped 3 bases, with 8 bases sitting between them. The CDR3 spells CAISSSDYEQYF. The CDR3 region has the DNA TGTGCCATCAGTTCTAGCGACTACGAGCAGTACTTC.

The V and J genes are TRBV29-1 and TRBJ1-4, with D tentatively TRBD1 (5 bases). Per the germline V gene, CDR1 is SQVTM and CDR2 is ANQGSEA. V dropped 2 bases and J dropped 8 bases, with 15 bases sitting between them. There are 14 residues in the CDR3. CDR3 nucleotide sequence: TGCAGCGTTGAAAGTGCCAGGAGGGGAGAAAAACTGTTTTTT. Residues: CSVESARRGEKLFF.

The chain links TRBV2 to TRBJ2-7, with 8 bases aligning to TRBD1. The V gene end was trimmed by 5 bases and the J gene end by 12 bases; junction bases not matched to a gene: 6. The CDR3 runs 11 residues. Germline CDR1 is SNHLY and CDR2 is FYNNEI. The CDR3 protein is CASSQGQGSYF. In DNA, the CDR3 is TGTGCCAGCAGTCAAGGACAGGGTTCGTACTTC.

V usage is TRBV5-4 and J usage is TRBJ2-5; perhaps TRBD1 as D (5 bases). The CDR3 extends over 13 amino acids. V was clipped by 0 bases and J by 2 bases, with 5 bases between them. Germline values: CDR1 SGHNT, CDR2 YYREEE (reference sequence). CDR3 sequence reads: CASSLDRQETQYF. The CDR3 DNA follows: TGTGCCAGCAGCTTGGACAGGCAAGAGACCCAGTACTTC.

With regard to this clone: Different DNA sequences within this sample yield the same CDR3. The V call is TRBV24-1, the J call TRBJ1-2, with TRBD1 identical over 7 bases. The CDR3 totals 15 residues. Germline V gene lookup returns CDR1 KGHDR and CDR2 SFDVKD. Trimming cost V 4 bases and J 0 bases; bases outside gene matches: 4. In nucleotides, the CDR3 is TGTGCCACCAGTGACGGGACAGCCTCTAACTATGGCTACACCTTC. It yields the protein CATSDGTASNYGYTF.

This clone was detected a few times. In DNA form, the CDR3 reads TGTGCCTCCGGGACAGGGGATGCCGATACGCAGTATTTT. It specifies CASGTGDADTQYF. The chain links TRBV28 to TRBJ2-3; the match to TRBD1 covers 10 bases. The CDR3 contains 13 residues. CDR1 MDHEN and CDR2 SYDVKM come from the germline V gene. V was clipped by 11 bases and J by 6 bases; unmatched bases: 8.

The chain has TRBV6-5 and TRBJ1-1; 11 positions match TRBD1. V was pared by 7 bases and J by 1 base, with 5 bases of the junction left unmatched. Per the germline V gene, CDR1 is MNHEY and CDR2 is SVGAGI. This CDR3 contains 15 residues. The CDR3 loop reads CASTGQGGKNTEAFF. CDR3 DNA sequence: TGTGCCAGCACGGGACAGGGGGGGAAGAACACTGAAGCTTTCTTT.

This clone appeared once. The chain employs TRBV28 and TRBJ1-2, with D maybe TRBD1 (6 bases). The CDR3 runs to 13 residues. Per germline, CDR1 MDHEN and CDR2 SYDVKM. The V gene lost 3 bases and the J gene lost 8 bases, with 13 bases spanning the gap. Written as DNA, the CDR3 is TGTGCCAGCAGTTTCGGGGGGCAGTGGGGCTACACCTTC. Residues: CASSFGGQWGYTF.

The rearrangement links TRBV2 to TRBJ2-7; no reliable D call. The CDR3 length is 12 residues. The V end was cut by 6 bases, the J end by 2 bases, with 8 bases between. Germline V gene lookup returns CDR1 SNHLY and CDR2 FYNNEI. CDR3 in amino acids: CASRQLTYEQYF. The CDR3 DNA is TGTGCCAGCAGGCAGTTGACCTACGAGCAGTACTTC.

This clone was picked up one time. The chain joins TRBV14 to TRBJ2-7, with D perhaps TRBD1 (6 bases). V dropped 0 bases and J dropped 6 bases, with 18 bases sitting between them. This CDR3 is 16 amino acids long. CDR1 is SGHDN and CDR2 is FVKESK in the germline V gene. CDR3 sequence reads: CASSQDAGVLSIEQYF. CDR3 sequence (DNA): TGTGCCAGCAGCCAAGACGCAGGGGTTCTTTCTATCGAGCAGTACTTC.

This chain connects TRBV4-1 to TRBJ2-2; TRBD1 might be the D (6 bases). Germline assignment: CDR1 MGHRA and CDR2 YSYEKL. There are 17 residues in the CDR3. Trimming stripped 0 bases from V and 7 bases from J, with 18 bases between. The CDR3 loop reads CASSQDPGRGNYGELFF. The CDR3 nucleotides are TGCGCCAGCAGCCAAGATCCCGGCAGGGGAAATTACGGGGAGCTGTTTTTT.

The chain recombines TRBV3-1 (or the pseudogene TRBV3-2) with TRBJ2-1, with 7 bases lining up with TRBD2. Per the germline V gene, CDR1 is LGHDT and CDR2 is YNNKEL (reference sequence). V lost 5 bases and J lost 6; bases outside the gene matches: 7. The CDR3 consists of 14 residues. Here the CDR3 DNA reads TGTGCCAGCAGCTCAAGTGGGGGGGGCAATGAGCAGTTCTTC. Protein sequence: CASSSSGGGNEQFF.

The chain joins TRBV19 to TRBJ1-6; no clear D. V lost 4 bases and J 8 bases, leaving 12 bases between the germline ends. The CDR3 is 14 residues long. The germline CDR1 and CDR2 sequences are LNHDA and SQIVND (reference sequence). In nucleotides, the CDR3 is TGTGCCAGTAGTACAGCGACGAGGGATTCACCCCTCCACTTT. Protein product: CASSTATRDSPLHF.

The rearrangement joins TRBV11-2 to TRBJ2-5; maybe TRBD2 (7 bases). Germline V gene lookup returns CDR1 SGHAT and CDR2 FQNNGV. The CDR3 loop spans 16 amino acids. The V end was cut by 8 bases, the J end by 2 bases, with 21 bases between. CDR3 sequence: CASGKGEGEWQETQYF. The CDR3 nucleotides read TGTGCCAGCGGGAAGGGGGAGGGGGAATGGCAAGAGACCCAGTACTTC.

The chain links TRBV28 to TRBJ2-3; 9 bases match TRBD2. The CDR3 totals 14 residues. After removal of 5 bases from V and 5 bases from J, the junction contained 5 bases not matched to a gene. Germline CDR1 and CDR2: MDHEN and SYDVKM. This CDR3 is CASSVRGGIDTQYF. CDR3 in DNA: TGTGCCAGCAGTGTGCGGGGGGGCATAGATACGCAGTATTTT.

The chain combines TRBV5-4 with TRBJ2-7; TRBD1 is a possible D gene (6 bases). V was cut by 0 bases and J by 3 bases, with 10 bases left in between. The CDR3 spans 14 residues. From germline, CDR1 is SGHNT and CDR2 YYREEE (reference sequence). The CDR3: CASSLEGGDYEQYF. CDR3 bases: TGTGCCAGCAGCTTGGAAGGGGGAGACTACGAGCAGTACTTC.

The table lists this clone with a few counts. The chain couples TRBV5-4 to TRBJ1-2; D perhaps matches TRBD1 (5 bases). Germline V gene lookup returns CDR1 SGHNT and CDR2 YYREEE (reference sequence). V was cut by 0 bases and J by 4 bases, with 10 bases left in between. The CDR3 consists of 14 residues. The CDR3 sequence: CASSLAGISYGYTF. The CDR3 DNA sequence: TGTGCCAGCAGCTTGGCAGGGATCAGCTATGGCTACACCTTC.

The chain employs TRBV18 and TRBJ1-2; TRBD1 is a possible D gene (6 bases). CDR3 size: 14 residues. V lost 3 bases, J lost 3 bases, and 11 bases lay in between. Germline CDR1 is KGHSH and CDR2 is LQKENI. The CDR3 region is CASSPPTGHYGYTF. The CDR3 bases are TGTGCCAGCTCACCCCCCACAGGGCACTATGGCTACACCTTC. Looking up the rest from reference TRBV18 and TRBJ1-2 gives the full variable domain: NAGVMQNPRHLVRRRGQEARLRCSPMKGHSHVYWYRQLPEEGLKFMVYLQKENIIDESGMPKERFSAEFPKEGPSILRIQQVVRGDSAAYFCASSPPTGHYGYTFGSGTRLTVV.

This clone has a handful of counts. V is TRBV6-6 and J is TRBJ1-5; D remains unclear. The CDR3 runs 15 residues. The ends were cut back, 7 bases at V and 7 bases at J, with 20 bases in the middle. Germline lookup yields CDR1 MNHNY and CDR2 SVGAGI (reference sequence). CDR3 DNA: TGTGCCAGCAATCCCCGCGGTTTGGATGGACAGCCCCAGCATTTT. It is translated as CASNPRGLDGQPQHF.

The chain carries TRBV2 and TRBJ2-2; a weak D match, TRBD2 (5 bases). This CDR3 is 13 amino acids long. The germline gives CDR1 SNHLY, CDR2 FYNNEI. Trimming removed 4 bases from V and 5 bases from J, with 8 bases in between. CDR3 in amino acids: CASSVTRTGELFF. In nucleotides, the CDR3 is TGTGCCAGCAGTGTTACTAGAACCGGGGAGCTGTTTTTT.

The chain uses TRBV10-3 and TRBJ1-4, with 7 nucleotides matching TRBD1. J gave up 8 bases and V 0 bases, and 9 bases lay outside the gene matches. The CDR3 runs to 16 residues. Germline assignment: CDR1 ENHRY and CDR2 SYGVKD. The CDR3 loop is CAISESTGPRGEKLFF. The CDR3 DNA follows: TGTGCCATCAGTGAGTCGACAGGGCCACGGGGCGAAAAACTGTTTTTT.

This chain uses TRBV29-1 with TRBJ1-2; D gene uncertain. CDR1 is SQVTM, CDR2 ANQGSEA, per germline. Trimming stripped 4 bases from V and 7 bases from J, with 22 bases between. CDR3 length equals 15 residues. CDR3 coding DNA: TGCAGCGTTGTAATTGGCGGAGGGCGGTTGGGTGGCTACACCTTC. This encodes CSVVIGGGRLGGYTF. Full variable domain (outside the CDR3, taken from reference TRBV29-1 and TRBJ1-2): SAVISQKPSRDICQRGTSLTIQCQVDSQVTMMFWYRQQPGQSLTLIATANQGSEATYESGFVIDKFPISRPNLTFSTLTVSNMSPEDSSIYLCSVVIGGGRLGGYTFGSGTRLTVV.